This note documents a single T cell receptor (beta chain) sequence. The data were obtained in a study of technical replicates of blood from several donors. Profiled with immunoSEQ multiplex PCR; TCRdb holds only in-frame clones, not every one. The table includes about 97,000 clones, about 95% detected once. The J segment lost 5 bases and the V segment lost 4 bases, leaving 4 bases of the junction unmatched. Germline V gene lookup returns CDR1 MDHEN and CDR2 SYDVKM. CDR3 length: 15 amino acids. J is TRBJ2-1 and V is TRBV28; 11 bases align to TRBD2. The sequence was obtained from a human donor in good health. The material sequenced was T cells isolated from PBMCs. The CDR3 spells CASSSRLAGNNEQFF. The CDR3 nucleotides are TGTGCCAGCAGTTCCCGACTAGCGGGAAACAATGAGCAGTTCTTC.